This TCR beta chain was sequenced in a study of beta chain features in type 1 diabetes. As concerns this clone: Its target is not known.

V was shortened by 3 bases and J by 9 bases, with 9 bases between the two germline ends. Per the germline V gene, CDR1 is SEHNR and CDR2 is FQNEAQ (reference sequence). The CDR3 totals 12 residues. The study reverse transcribed the entire isolated RNA, so it sequenced expressed TCRB transcripts. The protocol was immunoSEQ multiplex PCR, while the TCRdb copy is restricted to in-frame clones and leaves out a portion. Of a few hundred thousand clones in the sample, roughly 13% were seen once. General observations from the study: For Type 1 diabetes patients, all four CD4+ subsets carried TCRB CDR3s that were moderately but significantly shorter.

The chain couples TRBV7-9 to TRBJ2-1, with D unresolved. The material sequenced was naive CD4+ T cells from blood. This receptor was obtained from a man under 40 with type 1 diabetes. CDR3 nucleotide sequence: TGTGCCAGCAGCTTTCTATCCATTGAGCAGTTCTTC. As protein: CASSFLSIEQFF.